This T cell receptor (beta chain) was recorded in a study of human T cells and chemical hapten exposure. Germline V gene lookup returns CDR1 SGHTA and CDR2 FQGNSA. This CDR3 is built from 13 residues. Trimming took off 7 bases at V and 1 base at J, with 9 bases between the two ends. TCRdb reprocessed the RACE reads via MiXCR and lists one record per CDR3 protein. The sample consists of roughly 120,000 distinct CDR3 sequences, roughly 12% of them appearing once. The time point denotes: patch test 1, 2 weeks after DPC sensitization. Treatment defined: therapeutic diphenylcyclopropenone sensitization with weekly scalp DPC.

This specimen was whole blood, taken in connection with sensitization to the hapten diphenylcyclopropenone (DPC). V usage is TRBV7-2 and J usage is TRBJ2-3; the D gene is possibly TRBD1 (6 bases). The TCR comes from a woman aged 50 to 65 with alopecia areata. Some clones in this sample may be carry-over from other donors' samples. CDR3 loop: CASNRVGTDTQYF. The CDR3 DNA reads TGTGCCAGCAACAGGGTGGGCACAGATACGCAGTATTTT.